Presented here are 2 T cell receptor beta chains from one specimen sequenced in a study of early T cells in non-severe SARS-CoV-2 infection. TCRdb reanalysed the 5' RACE reads using MiXCR and keeps one entry per CDR3 protein. The data contain around 89,000 distinct CDR3 sequences, 14% to 15% of them singletons. What was sequenced was whole blood. Receptors were obtained from an adult who was a healthcare worker with PCR-confirmed SARS-CoV-2 infection or an uninfected control (not recorded which).

This clonotype was counted a few times. This chain uses TRBV19 with TRBJ2-6; D unclear. Trimming pared 6 bases from V and 0 bases from J, leaving 12 bases between. Germline V CDR1 and CDR2: LNHDA, SQIVND (reference sequence). The CDR3 has 16 amino acids. CDR3 amino acids: CASSHGSRSGANVLTF. DNA for the CDR3: TGTGCCAGTAGCCACGGGTCTCGCTCTGGGGCCAACGTCCTGACTTTC.

This clonotype came up many times. The chain combines TRBV5-6 with TRBJ1-1, with a weak D call TRBD1 (5 bases). V shed 0 bases and J shed 5 bases, with 14 bases lying between them. The CDR3 is 15 amino acids. Germline CDR1 is SGHDT and CDR2 is YYEEEE. The CDR3 nucleotides read TGTGCCAGCAGCTTGGGAGGGGAAGGGAAAACTGAAGCTTTCTTT. Translating gives CASSLGGEGKTEAFF. The full variable domain, rest sourced from reference TRBV5-6 and TRBJ1-1, is DAGVTQSPTHLIKTRGQQVTLRCSPKSGHDTVSWYQQALGQGPQFIFQYYEEEERQRGNFPDRFSGHQFPNYSSELNVNALLLGDSALYLCASSLGGEGKTEAFFGQGTRLTVV.